These T cell receptor beta chains were read from a single sample in a study of vaccination and CD4 T cells after COVID-19. Their specific antigens are unknown. TCRdb re-analysed the PCR reads in MiXCR, keeping a single row per CDR3 protein. The table records roughly 11,000 distinct CDR3 sequences, about 57% of them present only once. Sample: CD4+ T cells from blood, cultured in vitro. The receptor set was obtained from a human donor who had recovered from COVID-19. CDR3s include the opening cysteine and the closing phenylalanine or tryptophan. D genes are given only for firm matches. Where a row states a size, it is once, few, many or the class of an expanded clone; other rows omit it.

j_call cdr3_length d_call clone_size v_call cdr3_nt cdr3_aa
TRBJ2-7 11 . once TRBV6-2/TRBV6-3 TGTGCCAGCAGTTCCCCCTACGAGCAGTACTTC CASSSPYEQYF
TRBJ1-5 16 . once TRBV6-5 TGTGCCAGCAGTTCCCTGTCCGTCAGAGAGGGTCAGCCCCAGCATTTT CASSSLSVREGQPQHF
TRBJ2-1 13 . . TRBV6-1 TGTGCCAGCACCGGGTCAGGGCAAAATGAGCAGTTCTTC CASTGSGQNEQFF
TRBJ2-7 17 . . TRBV7-2 TGTGCCAGCAGCTTAGTTCGCTCAGGGAAGGCCTCGGGGAAGTTGTACTTC CASSLVRSGKASGKLYF
TRBJ1-6 17 . . TRBV6-2/TRBV6-3 TGTGCCAGCAGTTACGTGGACACCAACTCCTATAATTCACCCCTCCACTTT CASSYVDTNSYNSPLHF
TRBJ2-2 13 . . TRBV20-1 TGCAGTGCTAGAGTAGCGAACACCGGGGAGCTGTTTTTT CSARVANTGELFF
TRBJ1-2 11 . few TRBV20-1 TGCAGTGCTAGGGACAGAAATGGCTACACCTTC CSARDRNGYTF
TRBJ2-1 15 TRBD2 once TRBV11-2 TGTGCCAGCAGTCCTGGGCGCGGGAGGGGGGTGGAGCAGTTCTTC CASSPGRGRGVEQFF
TRBJ2-7 12 . . TRBV2 TGTGCCAGCTCCCGATCCGACTACGAGCAGTACTTC CASSRSDYEQYF
TRBJ2-1 17 . . TRBV11-3 TGTGCCAGCAGCTTAGATCATTTTTGGAGCTCCTACAATGAGCAGTTCTTC CASSLDHFWSSYNEQFF
TRBJ1-5 20 TRBD1 . TRBV14 TGTGCCAGCAGCCCAGCTAACAGGGGGTTCTACCCCCGTAGCAATCAGCCCCAGCATTTT CASSPANRGFYPRSNQPQHF
TRBJ2-3 17 TRBD2 . TRBV9 TGTGCCAGCAGCGTAGAGATGCGGGGGGGCCGGACAGATACGCAGTATTTT CASSVEMRGGRTDTQYF
TRBJ1-5 15 TRBD1 . TRBV12-3/TRBV12-4 TGTGCCAGCAGTTTTAATGGACAGGGCTATCAGCCCCAGCATTTT CASSFNGQGYQPQHF
TRBJ2-1 16 . . TRBV20-1 TGCAGTGCTAGAGATGTGTCGGGGCGCTCCTACAATGAGCAGTTCTTC CSARDVSGRSYNEQFF
TRBJ1-2 14 TRBD1 . TRBV2 TGTGCCAGCACTCCGGACAGGTTATTCTCTGGCTACACCTTC CASTPDRLFSGYTF
TRBJ2-5 13 . . TRBV12-5 TGTGCTAGTGTCCTCGACTTCCGGGGGACCCAGTACTTC CASVLDFRGTQYF
TRBJ1-6 15 . . TRBV21-1 TGTGCCAGCAGCCTCTGCCGAAGGGTAAGATCACCCCTCCACTTT CASSLCRRVRSPLHF
TRBJ1-6 14 . . TRBV6-1 TGTGCCAGCAGTGAAGCTCCAGGAAGGTCACCCCTCCACTTT CASSEAPGRSPLHF
TRBJ1-5 17 . few TRBV10-1 TGCGCCAGCAACCCGCCAGAACGGCCGGGAGTCAATCAGCCCCAGCATTTT CASNPPERPGVNQPQHF
TRBJ1-1 14 TRBD1 . TRBV20-1 TGCAGTGCTACGGACAGGTTCATGAACACTGAAGCTTTCTTT CSATDRFMNTEAFF
TRBJ2-1 14 TRBD1 few TRBV12-3/TRBV12-4 TGTGCCAGCAGCCCGGGACAGGGCCTCAATGAGCAGTTCTTC CASSPGQGLNEQFF
TRBJ1-5 16 TRBD1 . TRBV7-2 TGTGCCAGCAGCTTAGTGGGACAGGGAAGCAATCAGCCCCAGCATTTT CASSLVGQGSNQPQHF
TRBJ2-5 15 TRBD2 . TRBV27 TGTGCCAGCAGCGTCTTAGCGGGGTTTAAAGGGACCCAGTACTTC CASSVLAGFKGTQYF
TRBJ1-5 13 . . TRBV27 TGTGCCAGCAGTTTCAGGGAACAACAGCCCCAGCATTTT CASSFREQQPQHF
TRBJ2-3 11 . . TRBV6-1 TGTGCCAGCAGGGGGAGGGATACGCAGTATTTT CASRGRDTQYF
TRBJ2-3 19 TRBD2 . TRBV11-2 TGTGCCAGCTTTCGGGGAGGACTAGCGGGGGGGCTAAGCACAGATACGCAGTATTTT CASFRGGLAGGLSTDTQYF
TRBJ2-3 11 . . TRBV7-9 TGTGCCTCCCAAGGCCCCAATACGCAGTATTTT CASQGPNTQYF